Listed below are T cell receptor beta chains from one sample, sequenced in a study of T-cell memory formation after mild COVID-19. TCRdb ran MiXCR on the 5' RACE reads and lists one entry per CDR3 protein. The sample lists 450,000 or so distinct CDR3 sequences, roughly 25% occurring once. Input material: PBMCs or a T cell subset sorted from them (not recorded which). All receptors come from an adult woman who had mild COVID-19 (a few samples of this study predate the infection). Cell type and time point are not known. Both conserved end residues are part of each CDR3. Fields, in order: J gene, V gene, clone size, D gene, CDR3 length, CDR3 DNA, CDR3 protein. D genes are given only for firm matches. A row's size may be missing; if present it is once, few, many or a size class.

>TRBJ1-1|TRBV6-2/TRBV6-3|-|TRBD1|15
TGTGCCAGCAGTATGATGGGACAGGGGGTGACTGAAGCTTTCTTT
CASSMMGQGVTEAFF
>TRBJ2-5|TRBV5-1|-|TRBD2|17
TGCGCCAGCAGCTTGGCGATCGGACTAGCTGGGAGGGAGACCCAGTACTTC
CASSLAIGLAGRETQYF
>TRBJ1-1|TRBV7-9|-|-|12
TGTGCCAGCAGCTCCCATGTGCGCGAGGGTTTCTTT
CASSSHVREGFF
>TRBJ2-7|TRBV18|many|TRBD2|15
TGTGCCAGCTCCCTTGACGGGACTAGCGCCTACGAGCAGTACTTC
CASSLDGTSAYEQYF
>TRBJ2-7|TRBV7-8|-|-|15
TGTGCCAGCAGCTTAGCGCTGGGACTCCCCTACGAGCAGTACTTC
CASSLALGLPYEQYF
>TRBJ1-4|TRBV28|few|-|20
TGTGCCAGCAGTTCGAAACCGGGACGCATTAAACTTCATCCCGATGAAAAACTGTTTTTT
CASSSKPGRIKLHPDEKLFF
>TRBJ2-5|TRBV10-3|-|TRBD1|13
TGTGCCATAAAGGGACAGCCCCAAGAGACCCAGTACTTC
CAIKGQPQETQYF
>TRBJ2-3|TRBV7-6|few|TRBD2|17
TGTGCCAGCAGCCCGGGACTAGCGGTTCGGGGGACAGATACGCAGTATTTT
CASSPGLAVRGTDTQYF
>TRBJ1-5|TRBV7-2|-|-|15
TGTGCCAGCAGTTCCCAGACACTAGGCAATCAGCCCCAGCATTTT
CASSSQTLGNQPQHF
>TRBJ1-1|TRBV7-2|few|-|15
TGTGCCAGCAGCTACCTGGGGAATGGGATCACTGAAGCTTTCTTT
CASSYLGNGITEAFF
>TRBJ2-3|TRBV29-1|few|-|12
TGCAGCGTTGAAGTGGGTACAGATACGCAGTATTTT
CSVEVGTDTQYF
>TRBJ2-1|TRBV7-9|-|-|16
TGTGCCAGCAGCCCGAGGTCGGGGGCCACCTACAATGAGCAGTTCTTC
CASSPRSGATYNEQFF
>TRBJ2-1|TRBV3-1|few|TRBD1|16
TGTGCCAGCAGCCACCTCCGGGACAGCTCCTACAATGAGCAGTTCTTC
CASSHLRDSSYNEQFF
>TRBJ1-5|TRBV6-5|few|TRBD1|14
TGTGCCAGCAGGGGGACAGGGTTTGATCAGCCCCAGCATTTT
CASRGTGFDQPQHF